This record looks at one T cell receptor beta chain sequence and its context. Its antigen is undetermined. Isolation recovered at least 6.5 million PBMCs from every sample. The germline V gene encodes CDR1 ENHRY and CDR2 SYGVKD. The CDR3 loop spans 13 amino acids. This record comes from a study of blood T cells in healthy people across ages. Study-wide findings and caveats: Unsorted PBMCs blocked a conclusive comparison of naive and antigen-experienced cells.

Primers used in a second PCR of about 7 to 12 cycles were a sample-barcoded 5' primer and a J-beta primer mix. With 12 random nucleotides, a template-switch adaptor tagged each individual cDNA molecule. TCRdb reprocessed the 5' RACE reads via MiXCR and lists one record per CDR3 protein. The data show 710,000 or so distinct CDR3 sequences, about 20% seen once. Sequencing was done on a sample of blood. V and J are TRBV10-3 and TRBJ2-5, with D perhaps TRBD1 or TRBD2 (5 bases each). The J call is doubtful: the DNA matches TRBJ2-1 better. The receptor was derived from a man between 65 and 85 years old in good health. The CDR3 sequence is CAISDGAGYEQFF. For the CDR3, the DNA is TGTGCCATCAGTGACGGGGCTGGCTATGAGCAGTTCTTC.